Below, one T cell receptor (beta chain) is given with its context. The data were taken from a study of blood T cell repertoires in COVID-19. For the study at large: T cells, B-cell-depleted T cells, or PBMCs provided the cDNA or gDNA that served as material.

CDR3 length: 16 amino acids. Trimming took off 7 bases at V and 1 base at J, with 17 bases between the two ends. Per germline, CDR1 MDHEN and CDR2 SYDVKM. Assay: immunoSEQ multiplex PCR; the TCRdb copy retains only in-frame clones and omits some. The table has around 160,000 clones, about nine tenths seen once. Sequences were obtained from peripheral blood. The sequence was collected from a human donor in a cohort sampled during active COVID-19. The chain links TRBV28 to TRBJ1-5, with D maybe TRBD1 (5 bases). CDR3 protein: CASMTSGGGSNQPQHF. Here the CDR3 DNA reads TGTGCCAGCATGACTAGCGGGGGGGGAAGCAATCAGCCCCAGCATTTT.